The T cell receptor (beta chain) under discussion was sequenced for a study of blood T cell repertoires in COVID-19. CDR1 is KGHDR, CDR2 SFDVKD, per germline. V lost 9 bases and J 3 bases, leaving 16 bases between the germline ends. The CDR3 loop spans 14 amino acids. Generated by immunoSEQ multiplex PCR, the TCRdb table keeps only in-frame clones and is missing some. The top ten clones hold roughly 7.8% of a sample with around 320,000 clones, around 85% of them seen once. Sample: peripheral blood. The origin of this receptor is a human donor in a cohort sampled during active COVID-19. This chain joins TRBV24-1 and TRBJ1-2; D uncertain. CDR3 nucleotide sequence: TGTGCCACCGCGGACCCCAAGAGGGACTATGGCTACACCTTC. This encodes CATADPKRDYGYTF.